This T cell receptor beta chain appears in the sequencing data of a study of shared clonotypes between healthy human individuals. Study-level points and caveats: Across a few donors, naive CD4 shared roughly 5%, naive CD8 3% to 3.5%, memory CD4 roughly 2.5%, memory CD8 about 0.4%.

About this clone itself: Its antigen remains unknown.

Naive-designated CD8 cells lacked CD45RO, were positively enriched for CCR7, and omitted terminally differentiated effector memory CD45RA+ cells. In the original processing: ImmunoSEQ output lacked quality scores and full-length reads, limiting matched filtering. Assay: immunoSEQ multiplex PCR; the TCRdb copy retains only in-frame clones and omits some. V, J and clone size reflect that table, while D and trimming were determined from the DNA. The sample has around 2,000,000 clones, about 95% seen once. CDR1 is MNHEY, CDR2 SMNVEV, per germline (reference sequence). With V trimmed by 6 bases and J by 6 bases, 9 bases remained unmatched. The CDR3 runs to 15 residues.

V and J are TRBV27 and TRBJ1-1; TRBD1 aligns across 11 bases. The clonotype comes from a man between 18 and 29 years old in good health. Sequenced input: naive CD8+ T cells sorted from blood. In DNA form, the CDR3 reads TGTGCCAGCAGCCCAAGGACAGGGGGCTCGGCTGAAGCTTTCTTT. Translation: CASSPRTGGSAEAFF.